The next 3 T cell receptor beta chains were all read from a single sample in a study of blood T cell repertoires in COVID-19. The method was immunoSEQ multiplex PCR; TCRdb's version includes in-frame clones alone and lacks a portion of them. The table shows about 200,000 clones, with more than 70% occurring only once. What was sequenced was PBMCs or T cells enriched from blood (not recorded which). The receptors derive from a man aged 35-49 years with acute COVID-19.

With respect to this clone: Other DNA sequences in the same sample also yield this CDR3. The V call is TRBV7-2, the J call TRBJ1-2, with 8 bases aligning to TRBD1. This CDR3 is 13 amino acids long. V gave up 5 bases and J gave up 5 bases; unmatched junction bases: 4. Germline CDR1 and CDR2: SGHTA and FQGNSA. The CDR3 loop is CASSPDRDYGYTF. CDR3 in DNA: TGTGCCAGCAGCCCGGACAGGGATTATGGCTACACCTTC.

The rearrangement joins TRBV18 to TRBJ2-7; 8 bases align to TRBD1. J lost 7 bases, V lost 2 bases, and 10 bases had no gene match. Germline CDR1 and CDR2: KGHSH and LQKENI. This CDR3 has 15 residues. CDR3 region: CASSPSDRGSGEQYF. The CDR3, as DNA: TGTGCCAGCTCACCAAGTGACAGGGGATCGGGTGAGCAGTACTTC.

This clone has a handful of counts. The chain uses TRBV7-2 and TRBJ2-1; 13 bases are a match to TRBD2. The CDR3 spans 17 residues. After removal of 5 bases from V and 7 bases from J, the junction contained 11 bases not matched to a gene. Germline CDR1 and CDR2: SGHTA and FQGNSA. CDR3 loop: CASSQRLAGGGGNEQFF. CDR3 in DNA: TGTGCCAGCAGCCAGAGACTAGCGGGAGGCGGAGGGAATGAGCAGTTCTTC.